This entry describes one TCR beta chain. Its antigen is still unknown. Rearranged V-D-J TRB sequences were amplified with a mixed TRB-A/B primer pool. From the multiplex PCR reads, TCRdb called clonotypes with MiXCR, one entry per CDR3 protein. The table has about 2,100 distinct CDR3 sequences, 20% seen once. This sample is part of a study of T cell repertoires in aging, cancer and after chemotherapy. General study points: Across the chemotherapy interval, each cancer cohort showed higher median generation probability, suggesting thymic rebound.

Peripheral blood genomic DNA, not sorted cells or RNA, was the template. V lost 8 bases and J 0 bases, leaving 11 bases between the germline ends. This CDR3 spans 14 amino acids. Looked up from germline, CDR1 is MDHEN and CDR2 is SYDVKM. The specimen sequenced was blood. The chain recombines TRBV28 with TRBJ1-3; D not certain. This receptor was obtained from a human donor with a solid tumor. CDR3 in DNA: TGTGCCAGCGGGGTCATACCCTCTGGAAACACCATATATTTT. Protein product: CASGVIPSGNTIYF.